The 20 T cell receptor beta chains below come from one sample, sequenced in a study of T cell responses to AZD1222 COVID-19 vaccine. Libraries were prepared by immunoSEQ multiplex PCR; TCRdb keeps only in-frame clonotypes and omits some of them. The sample carries roughly 91,000 clones, approximately 89% recorded once. The sequencing used peripheral blood, collected on day 0 of AZD1222 vaccination. These receptors were collected from an adult in good health.

This clone came up once. The chain uses TRBV7-9 and TRBJ1-5; D may be TRBD1 (6 bases). Per the germline V gene, CDR1 is SEHNR and CDR2 is FQNEAQ (reference sequence). V was trimmed by 1 base and J by 7 bases, leaving 14 bases between them. The CDR3 totals 15 residues. CDR3 region: CASSLGRGREQPQHF. The CDR3 DNA is TGTGCCAGCAGCTTAGGCAGGGGCAGGGAGCAGCCCCAGCATTTT. Drawing the rest from reference TRBV7-9 and TRBJ1-5, the complete variable domain is DTGVSQNPRHKITKRGQNVTFRCDPISEHNRLYWYRQTLGQGPEFLTYFQNEAQLEKSRLLSDRFSAERPKGSFSTLEIQRTEQGDSAMYLCASSLGRGREQPQHFGDGTRLSIL.

This clone came up once. The V call is TRBV3-1 (or the pseudogene TRBV3-2), the J call TRBJ2-2, with 7 bases matching TRBD1. The CDR3 length is 14 residues. Germline-derived CDR1 and CDR2 are LGHDT and YNNKEL (reference sequence). J gave up 1 base and V 6 bases, and 2 bases lay outside the gene matches. The CDR3 loop reads CASSWTGNTGELFF. CDR3 DNA sequence: TGTGCCAGCAGTTGGACAGGGAACACCGGGGAGCTGTTTTTT.

The J gene is TRBJ2-3, the V gene TRBV9; D not resolved. The germline CDR1 and CDR2 sequences are SGDLS and YYNGEE. The CDR3 has 15 amino acids. With 4 bases removed from V and 0 bases from J, the gap between germline ends came to 12 bases. The CDR3 sequence: CASSMAVSSTDTQYF. CDR3 bases: TGTGCCAGCAGCATGGCGGTCTCTAGCACAGATACGCAGTATTTT.

The chain employs TRBV5-4 and TRBJ1-1; D may be TRBD1 (5 bases). Per the germline V gene, CDR1 is SGHNT and CDR2 is YYREEE (reference sequence). Trimming left V 2 bases short and J 4 bases short, with 12 bases between. CDR3 length: 14 amino acids. CDR3 region: CASSFKGLVTEAFF. Written as DNA, the CDR3 is TGTGCCAGCAGCTTTAAGGGGCTCGTCACTGAAGCTTTCTTT.

Concerning this clone itself: The same CDR3 can be traced to other DNA sequences in this sample. The V and J genes are TRBV3-1 (or the pseudogene TRBV3-2) and TRBJ1-1; no definite D call. Trimming removed 4 bases at V and 1 base at J, with 7 bases between. The CDR3 length is 13 residues. Germline V lookup: CDR1 LGHDT, CDR2 YNNKEL (reference sequence). The CDR3 here is CASSPGPNTEAFF. CDR3 bases: TGTGCCAGCAGCCCGGGCCCGAACACTGAAGCTTTCTTT.

The chain couples TRBV6-1 to TRBJ2-1; 10 bases are shared with TRBD1. Germline V gene sequence: CDR1 MNHNS, CDR2 SASEGT. The CDR3 runs to 15 residues. Trimming removed 3 bases from V and 6 bases from J; junction bases left unmatched: 5. The CDR3 nucleotides read TGTGCCAGCAGTGACCAAGACAGGGGGCGCAATGAGCAGTTCTTC. Translation gives CASSDQDRGRNEQFF.

V is TRBV19 and J is TRBJ2-1, with TRBD2 matching 10 bases. The CDR3 loop spans 16 amino acids. Trimming took 0 bases from V and 4 from J; bases not matched to a gene: 3. Germline V gives CDR1 LNHDA, CDR2 SQIVND (reference sequence). This CDR3 is CASSIEAGGPYNEQFF. In nucleotides, the CDR3 is TGTGCCAGTAGTATAGAAGCGGGAGGGCCTTACAATGAGCAGTTCTTC.

This clone was seen a few times. The rearrangement uses TRBV4-3 and TRBJ2-7, with TRBD2 identical over 8 bases. Germline assignment: CDR1 LGHNA and CDR2 YSLEER. The CDR3 has 17 amino acids. V lost 1 base, J lost 2 bases, and 10 bases stayed unmatched. For the CDR3, the DNA is TGCGCCAGCAGCCAAGGAGAGACTAGCGAATACCCCTACGAGCAGTACTTC. This translates into CASSQGETSEYPYEQYF.

This chain uses TRBV30 with TRBJ1-5; no firm D call. The CDR3 covers 16 residues. Trimming pared 3 bases from V and 3 bases from J, leaving 18 bases between. CDR1 is GTSNPN and CDR2 is SVGIG in the germline V gene (reference sequence). For the CDR3, the DNA is TGTGCCTGGAGCCTTATGGGTACAGAGCTCAATCAGCCCCAGCATTTT. Translation gives CAWSLMGTELNQPQHF. Supplemented by reference TRBV30 and TRBJ1-5, the full variable domain reads SQTIHQWPATLVQPVGSPLSLECTVEGTSNPNLYWYRQAAGRGLQLLFYSVGIGQISSEVPQNLSASRPQDRQFILSSKKLLLSDSGFYLCAWSLMGTELNQPQHFGDGTRLSIL.

The rearrangement joins TRBV28 to TRBJ1-5; the D is unclear. CDR1 and CDR2 (germline): MDHEN, SYDVKM. The CDR3 is 14 amino acids. V was pared by 3 bases and J by 6 bases, with 12 bases between. Here the CDR3 DNA reads TGTGCCAGCAGTTTTAGGGCGGTAGGTCAGCCCCAGCATTTT. It yields the protein CASSFRAVGQPQHF.

CDR3 sequence (DNA): TGTGCCAGCAGTTACTCCTGGACAGGGTTTGGCTACACCTTC. Its translation: CASSYSWTGFGYTF. The genes are TRBV6-5 and TRBJ1-2, with 8 bases that match TRBD1. The CDR3 has 14 amino acids. Germline CDR1 MNHEY, CDR2 SVGAGI. V was clipped by 0 bases and J by 7 bases; unmatched bases: 4.

On this clone: One end of the junction is discordant with germline, which a read error may explain. This chain connects TRBV9 to TRBJ1-1, with 7 bases aligning to TRBD1. The length of the CDR3 is 14 residues. Per germline, CDR1 SGDLS and CDR2 YYNGEE. CDR3 in amino acids: CASTPGTVKTEAFF. DNA for the CDR3: TGTGCCAGCACCCCCGGGACAGTGAAAACTGAAGCTTTCTTT.

The chain links TRBV7-2 to TRBJ2-1; 12 bases line up with TRBD2. The CDR3 has 15 amino acids. The junction had 6 bases not matched to a gene; V was cut back by 5 bases and J by 7 bases. The V gene's germline CDR1 is SGHTA and CDR2 FQGNSA. CDR3 sequence reads: CASSPLAGGPNEQFF. Written as DNA, the CDR3 is TGTGCCAGCAGCCCACTAGCGGGGGGCCCGAATGAGCAGTTCTTC. Complete variable domain (other parts from reference TRBV7-2 and TRBJ2-1): GAGVSQSPSNKVTEKGKDVELRCDPISGHTALYWYRQSLGQGLEFLIYFQGNSAPDKSGLPSDRFSAERTGGSVSTLTIQRTQQEDSAVYLCASSPLAGGPNEQFFGPGTRLTVL.

The J gene is TRBJ2-2, the V gene TRBV19; TRBD1 matches 11 bases. From germline, CDR1 is LNHDA and CDR2 SQIVND (reference sequence). The CDR3 has 16 residues. Trimming removed 3 bases from V and 6 bases from J; junction bases left unmatched: 6. The CDR3 DNA reads TGTGCCAGTAGTATCGGACAGGGGGCAATTTCCGGGGAGCTGTTTTTT. Translating it yields CASSIGQGAISGELFF.

This chain connects TRBV9 to TRBJ2-5, with 11 nucleotides matching TRBD2. The CDR3 extends over 15 amino acids. In germline, CDR1 is SGDLS, CDR2 YYNGEE. J was trimmed by 1 base and V by 4 bases; bases with no gene match: 3. The CDR3 nucleotides are TGTGCCAGCAGCCCTAGCGGGGGGCTCCAAGAGACCCAGTACTTC. Translated, it gives CASSPSGGLQETQYF.

The genes are TRBV7-2 and TRBJ1-5; 7 bases align to TRBD1. With V trimmed by 0 bases and J by 6 bases, 11 bases remained unmatched. CDR1 and CDR2 from the germline V gene are SGHTA and FQGNSA. The CDR3 covers 17 residues. The CDR3 region has the DNA TGTGCCAGCAGCTTAGCCGGGACAGCGGTTCTCGGTCAGCCCCAGCATTTT. Residues: CASSLAGTAVLGQPQHF.

This chain joins TRBV3-1 (or the pseudogene TRBV3-2) and TRBJ1-3, with no clear D. CDR1 and CDR2 (germline): LGHDT, YNNKEL (reference sequence). Trimming pared 2 bases from V and 0 bases from J, leaving 11 bases between. This CDR3 has 16 amino acids. CDR3 sequence reads: CASSQRLPSSGNTIYF. For the CDR3, the DNA is TGTGCCAGCAGCCAAAGGTTACCTTCCTCTGGAAACACCATATATTTT.

The chain combines TRBV27 with TRBJ2-2; 8 bases agree with TRBD2. The CDR3 extends over 16 amino acids. The J segment lost 0 bases and the V segment lost 6 bases, leaving 6 bases of the junction unmatched. Germline CDR1 reads MNHEY; CDR2 reads SMNVEV (reference sequence). CDR3 nucleotides: TGTGCCAGCAGAAAGAGCGGGGGACCGAACACCGGGGAGCTGTTTTTT. As protein: CASRKSGGPNTGELFF.

As concerns this clone: Other DNA sequences in the same sample also yield this CDR3. The chain has TRBV6-2 or TRBV6-3 and TRBJ1-1; D possibly corresponds to TRBD1 (5 bases). The V end was cut by 0 bases, the J end by 2 bases, with 7 bases between. CDR3 length: 14 amino acids. The germline V gene has CDR1 MNHEY and CDR2 SVGEGT. The CDR3 spells CASSYSGANTEAFF. In nucleotides, the CDR3 is TGTGCCAGCAGTTACTCAGGGGCCAACACTGAAGCTTTCTTT.

The chain has TRBV5-1 and TRBJ2-1; D is perhaps TRBD2 (5 bases). The CDR3 extends over 15 amino acids. With 1 base removed from V and 1 base from J, the gap between germline ends came to 9 bases. Germline lookup yields CDR1 SGHRS and CDR2 YFSETQ. The CDR3 loop is CASSLKADSYNEQFF. CDR3 in DNA: TGCGCCAGCAGCTTGAAAGCGGATTCCTACAATGAGCAGTTCTTC. Supplemented by reference TRBV5-1 and TRBJ2-1, the full variable domain reads KAGVTQTPRYLIKTRGQQVTLSCSPISGHRSVSWYQQTPGQGLQFLFEYFSETQRNKGNFPGRFSGRQFSNSRSEMNVSTLELGDSALYLCASSLKADSYNEQFFGPGTRLTVL.